This T cell receptor (beta chain) was recorded in a study of blood T cell repertoires in COVID-19. About the study: From the United States, Italy and Spain came samples of acute and convalescent COVID-19. PBMCs, B-cell-depleted T cells, or T cells were the source of the cDNA or gDNA that made up the material.

CDR1 MRHNA and CDR2 SNTAGT come from the germline V gene. The V and J ends lost 6 bases and 7 bases, in that order; junction bases with no gene match: 14. The CDR3 runs to 15 residues. Source study methods: It was from reference gene primer amplification that nucleated cell counts were estimated. Sequencing used immunoSEQ multiplex PCR; TCRdb keeps in-frame clones, though not all of them. The V and J calls and clone size were taken over from that table, and D and trimming were inferred from the DNA. The data show around 250,000 clones, around 84% seen once. The V gene is TRBV6-4, the J gene TRBJ1-1, with 7 positions matching TRBD1. This TCR came from a woman aged 40 to 55 who had recovered from COVID-19. Sequenced material: peripheral blood. Written as DNA, the CDR3 is TGTGCCAGCAGCCGGGACAGTGCTACTCCTGGTGAAGCTTTCTTT. As protein: CASSRDSATPGEAFF.